The 13 T cell receptor beta chains below were found in one sample sequenced in a study of blood T cell repertoires in COVID-19. This table comes from immunoSEQ multiplex PCR, and its TCRdb copy is limited to in-frame clones, with some not included. The sample has approximately 170,000 clones; around 82% are singletons. The source material was peripheral blood. These receptors were obtained from a woman aged 70 to 79 who had recovered from COVID-19.

This chain connects TRBV11-2 to TRBJ2-1, with 8 bases matching TRBD2. The germline V gene has CDR1 SGHAT and CDR2 FQNNGV. This CDR3 is 16 amino acids long. V lost 4 bases and J lost 6; bases outside the gene matches: 11. In nucleotides, the CDR3 is TGTGCCAGCAGCTCTCGCCGGGGACTAGTGGGCAATGAGCAGTTCTTC. It yields the protein CASSSRRGLVGNEQFF.

In this sample, this clone turned up a few times. V gene TRBV4-2 combines with J gene TRBJ2-3; 10 nucleotides match TRBD2. The CDR3 has 17 amino acids. The V segment lost 1 base and the J segment 5 bases; nucleotides outside the gene matches: 9. Germline V lookup: CDR1 LGHNA, CDR2 YNFKEQ. CDR3 bases: TGTGCCAGCAGCCAAGTTTGGGCTAGCGGGAGTCGAGATACGCAGTATTTT. Amino acids: CASSQVWASGSRDTQYF.

A few counts support this clone. The V gene is TRBV7-9, the J gene TRBJ1-4; D unclear. V dropped 5 bases and J dropped 10 bases, with 14 bases sitting between them. The germline gives CDR1 SEHNR, CDR2 FQNEAQ (reference sequence). This CDR3 has 13 residues. The CDR3 DNA reads as TGTGCCAGCAGCGGATCGATCGGCGGAAAACTGTTTTTT. This translates into CASSGSIGGKLFF.

Only a few counts were recorded for this clone. In DNA form, the CDR3 reads TGCGCCAGCAGCCAAGATTGGGGAGGTGTCAATTCACCCCTCCACTTT. Its translation is CASSQDWGGVNSPLHF. The genes are TRBV4-1 and TRBJ1-6; D call uncertain. The CDR3 extends over 16 amino acids. The V gene's germline CDR1 is MGHRA and CDR2 YSYEKL. V lost 0 bases and J 7 bases, leaving 13 bases between the germline ends.

CDR3 amino acids: CASSQDPDRVSGNTIYF. The CDR3 DNA reads as TGTGCCAGCAGCCAAGACCCGGACAGGGTATCTGGAAACACCATATATTTT. This chain connects TRBV3-1 (or the pseudogene TRBV3-2) to TRBJ1-3, with 8 bases matching TRBD1. Germline CDR1 is LGHDT and CDR2 is YNNKEL (reference sequence). After removal of 0 bases from V and 1 base from J, the junction contained 5 bases not matched to a gene. This CDR3 contains 17 residues.

In its sample, this clone was seen a few times. The CDR3, as DNA: TGTGCCAGCAGCCAAGGTGGACAGGGGCAGGGTGAGCAGTTCTTC. Translation gives CASSQGGQGQGEQFF. The V gene is TRBV7-3, the J gene TRBJ2-1, with 9 positions matching TRBD1. The CDR3 totals 15 residues. Trimming took 5 bases from V and 9 from J; bases not matched to a gene: 11. CDR1 is SGHTA and CDR2 is FQGTGA in the germline V gene. The full variable domain, rest sourced from reference TRBV7-3 and TRBJ2-1, is GAGVSQTPSNKVTEKGKYVELRCDPISGHTALYWYRQSLGQGPEFLIYFQGTGAADDSGLPNDRFFAVRPEGSVSTLKIQRTERGDSAVYLCASSQGGQGQGEQFFGPGTRLTVL.

The rearrangement joins TRBV27 to TRBJ1-5; 7 bases align to TRBD1. Germline V CDR1 and CDR2: MNHEY, SMNVEV (reference sequence). V was pared by 5 bases and J by 1 base, with 5 bases of the junction left unmatched. This CDR3 contains 15 residues. CDR3 DNA sequence: TGTGCCAGCAGTCGGACAGGAACAAGCAATCAGCCCCAGCATTTT. Translated, it gives CASSRTGTSNQPQHF.

The chain employs TRBV5-4 and TRBJ1-4; D might be TRBD1 (6 bases). CDR3 length equals 16 residues. Trimming stripped 4 bases from V and 6 bases from J, with 19 bases between. Germline CDR1 and CDR2: SGHNT and YYREEE (reference sequence). For the CDR3, the DNA is TGTGCCAGCAGCCCCGGCCCCGGGGACACCGATGAAAAACTGTTTTTT. The encoded protein is CASSPGPGDTDEKLFF.

The V call is TRBV18, the J call TRBJ1-2, with 9 bases identical to TRBD1. This CDR3 contains 15 residues. Trimming took 4 bases from V and 6 from J; bases not matched to a gene: 9. Germline lookup yields CDR1 KGHSH and CDR2 LQKENI. CDR3 nucleotide sequence: TGTGCCAGCTCACTGACGGGACAGGGATTAGATGGCTACACCTTC. It codes for CASSLTGQGLDGYTF.

The chain is built from TRBV7-2 and TRBJ1-5, with 8 positions matching TRBD1. Trimming cost V 5 bases and J 0 bases; bases outside gene matches: 9. Germline loops: CDR1 SGHTA, CDR2 FQGNSA. This CDR3 is 17 amino acids long. DNA of the CDR3: TGTGCCAGCAGCCCGAGGGGACAGGCGGGTAGCAATCAGCCCCAGCATTTT. Its translation: CASSPRGQAGSNQPQHF.

This chain uses TRBV12-5 with TRBJ2-3, with 8 bases matching TRBD2. Germline lookup yields CDR1 LGHNT and CDR2 FRNRAP. Unmatched junction bases numbered 4, after V lost 7 bases and J lost 1 base. The CDR3 runs 14 residues. CDR3 bases: TGTGCTAGTGCCCCCGGGGGGGGCACAGATACGCAGTATTTT. Its translation: CASAPGGGTDTQYF.

The chain couples TRBV24-1 to TRBJ1-1, with a weak D call TRBD1 (5 bases). Germline lookup yields CDR1 KGHDR and CDR2 SFDVKD. V dropped 4 bases and J dropped 8 bases, with 13 bases sitting between them. The CDR3 totals 13 residues. The chain's CDR3 is CATSDPGLLEAFF. DNA of the CDR3: TGTGCCACCAGTGACCCGGGACTTTTGGAAGCTTTCTTT.

The V and J genes are TRBV10-3 and TRBJ1-2, with TRBD1 matching over 8 bases. The V and J ends lost 4 bases and 6 bases, in that order; junction bases with no gene match: 7. CDR3 length equals 14 residues. Germline V gene sequence: CDR1 ENHRY, CDR2 SYGVKD. The CDR3 sequence: CAISAPKQGDGYTF. The CDR3, as DNA: TGTGCCATCAGTGCGCCTAAACAGGGGGATGGCTACACCTTC.